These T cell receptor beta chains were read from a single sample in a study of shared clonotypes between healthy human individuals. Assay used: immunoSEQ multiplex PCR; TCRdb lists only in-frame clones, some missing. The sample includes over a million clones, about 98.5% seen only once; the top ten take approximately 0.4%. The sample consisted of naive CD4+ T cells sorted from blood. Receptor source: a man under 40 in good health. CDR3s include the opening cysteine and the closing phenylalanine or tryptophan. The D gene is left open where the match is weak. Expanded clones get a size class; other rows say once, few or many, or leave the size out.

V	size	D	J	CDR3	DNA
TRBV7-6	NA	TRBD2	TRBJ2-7	CASSLSAGGGPFRYEQYF	TGTGCCAGCAGCTTATCCGCCGGGGGAGGGCCCTTTCGCTACGAGCAGTACTTC
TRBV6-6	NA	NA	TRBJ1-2	CASSGTPINYGYTF	TGTGCCAGCAGTGGGACGCCGATTAACTATGGCTACACCTTC
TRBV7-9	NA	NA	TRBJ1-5	CASSLGTGKYNQPQHF	TGTGCCAGCAGCTTAGGCACAGGGAAGTACAATCAGCCCCAGCATTTT
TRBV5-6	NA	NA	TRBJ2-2	CASSPLFGLTNTGELFF	TGTGCCAGCAGCCCTCTTTTCGGCCTAACGAACACCGGGGAGCTGTTTTTT
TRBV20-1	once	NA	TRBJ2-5	CSAPRGTQYF	TGCAGTGCTCCCAGGGGGACCCAGTACTTC
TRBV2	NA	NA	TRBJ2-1	CASSVLLGSHNEQFF	TGTGCCAGCAGCGTGTTACTGGGATCCCACAATGAGCAGTTCTTC
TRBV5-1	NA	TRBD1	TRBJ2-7	CASSLGTGRAYEQYF	TGCGCCAGCAGCTTGGGGACAGGCAGAGCCTACGAGCAGTACTTC
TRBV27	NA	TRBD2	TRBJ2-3	CASRGTTPASWHTQYF	TGTGCCAGCAGAGGGACTACTCCTGCTTCTTGGCATACGCAGTATTTT
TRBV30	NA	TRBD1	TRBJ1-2	CAWNFRGNYGYTF	TGTGCCTGGAATTTCAGGGGGAACTATGGCTACACCTTC
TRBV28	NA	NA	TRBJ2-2	CASSFDRMVSGELFF	TGTGCCAGCAGTTTCGACAGGATGGTCTCCGGGGAGCTGTTTTTT
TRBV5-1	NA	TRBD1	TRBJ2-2	CASSYEQGSGELFF	TGCGCCAGCAGCTACGAACAGGGGAGCGGGGAGCTGTTTTTT
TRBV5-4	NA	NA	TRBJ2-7	CASSAGGTASYEQYF	TGTGCCAGCAGCGCCGGCGGGACGGCCTCCTACGAGCAGTACTTC
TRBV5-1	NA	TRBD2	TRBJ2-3	CASSLAAGGTSTDTQYF	TGCGCCAGCAGCTTGGCAGCGGGAGGAACTAGCACAGATACGCAGTATTTT
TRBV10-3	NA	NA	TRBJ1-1	CAIRNHGTNTEAFF	TGTGCCATCAGGAACCATGGGACGAACACTGAAGCTTTCTTT
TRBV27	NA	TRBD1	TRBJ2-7	CAPPGQGCYEQYF	TGTGCCCCTCCGGGACAGGGGTGTTACGAGCAGTACTTC
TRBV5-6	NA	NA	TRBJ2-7	CASSLSPNSEQYF	TGTGCCAGCAGCTTGTCCCCTAACTCCGAGCAGTACTTC
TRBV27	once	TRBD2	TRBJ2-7	CASSRRLAGTYEQYF	TGTGCCAGCAGTCGCAGACTAGCGGGGACCTACGAGCAGTACTTC
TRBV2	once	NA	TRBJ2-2	CASNEDSLYTGELFF	TGTGCCAGCAACGAGGACAGCCTTTACACCGGGGAGCTGTTTTTT
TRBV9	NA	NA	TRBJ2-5	CASSVDPKAETQYF	TGTGCCAGCAGCGTAGACCCGAAGGCTGAGACCCAGTACTTC
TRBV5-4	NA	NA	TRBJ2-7	CASSPGQKPYEQYF	TGTGCCAGCAGCCCTGGACAGAAGCCCTACGAGCAGTACTTC
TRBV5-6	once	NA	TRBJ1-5	CASSLDRDQPQHF	TGTGCCAGCAGCTTGGACAGGGATCAGCCCCAGCATTTT
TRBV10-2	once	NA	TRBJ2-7	CASSESGGGLEQYF	TGCGCCAGCAGTGAGTCTGGGGGAGGCCTCGAGCAGTACTTC
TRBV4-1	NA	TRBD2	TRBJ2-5	CASSQEGLAVQETQYF	TGCGCCAGCAGCCAAGAGGGACTAGCGGTACAAGAGACCCAGTACTTC
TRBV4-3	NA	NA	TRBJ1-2	CASSPTGGQRENGYTF	TGCGCCAGCAGCCCCACCGGCGGGCAACGGGAAAATGGCTACACCTTC
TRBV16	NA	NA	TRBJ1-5	CASSQVTAGDQPQHF	TGTGCCAGCAGCCAGGTGACAGCTGGGGATCAGCCCCAGCATTTT
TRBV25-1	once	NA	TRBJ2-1	CASSEFRPGAPYNEQFF	TGTGCCAGCAGTGAATTTCGGCCGGGAGCTCCCTACAATGAGCAGTTCTTC
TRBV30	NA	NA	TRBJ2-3	CAWSGQYSSTDTQYF	TGTGCCTGGAGTGGACAGTACTCTAGCACAGATACGCAGTATTTT
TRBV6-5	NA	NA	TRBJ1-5	CASSMSLGGNQPQHF	TGTGCCAGCAGTATGTCCCTGGGCGGGAATCAGCCCCAGCATTTT
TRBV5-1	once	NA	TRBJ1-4	CASSLTPWSTNEKLFF	TGCGCCAGCAGCTTGACACCTTGGTCCACTAATGAAAAACTGTTTTTT
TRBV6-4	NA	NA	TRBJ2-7	CASRKQTGSEAYEQYF	TGTGCCAGCAGGAAACAAACAGGTAGTGAAGCCTACGAGCAGTACTTC
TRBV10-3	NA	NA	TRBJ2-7	CAISDGPLREQYF	TGTGCCATCAGTGATGGCCCCCTACGAGAGCAGTACTTC
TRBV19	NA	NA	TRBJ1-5	CASSMGLSRNQPQHF	TGTGCCAGTAGTATGGGGTTGAGCCGGAATCAGCCCCAGCATTTT
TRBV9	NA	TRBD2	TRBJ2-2	CASSVASGSMELFF	TGTGCCAGCAGCGTGGCTAGCGGGAGTATGGAGCTGTTTTTT
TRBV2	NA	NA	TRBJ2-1	CASSALTGRSYNEQFF	TGTGCCAGCAGTGCCCTGACGGGGCGCTCCTACAATGAGCAGTTCTTC
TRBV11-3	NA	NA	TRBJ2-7	CASSESGGTYEQYF	TGTGCCAGCAGCGAGTCAGGGGGGACCTACGAGCAGTACTTC
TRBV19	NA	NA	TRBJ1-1	CASSREGIFNTEAFF	TGTGCCAGTAGTAGGGAGGGAATCTTCAACACTGAAGCTTTCTTT
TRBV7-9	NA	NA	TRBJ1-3	CASRPGTYSGNTIYF	TGTGCCAGCAGACCGGGGACCTACTCTGGAAACACCATATATTTT
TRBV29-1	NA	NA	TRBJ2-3	CSVIGAGPTTDTQYF	TGCAGCGTAATAGGGGCAGGTCCGACCACAGATACGCAGTATTTT
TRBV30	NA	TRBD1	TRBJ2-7	CAWRTGGAYEQYF	TGTGCCTGGAGGACAGGGGGGGCCTACGAGCAGTACTTC
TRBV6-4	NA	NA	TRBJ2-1	CASSDSHGWTYNEQFF	TGTGCCAGCAGTGACTCTCACGGGTGGACCTACAATGAGCAGTTCTTC
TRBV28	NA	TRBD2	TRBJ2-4	CASSLGEGWVTKNIQYF	TGTGCCAGCAGTTTGGGGGAGGGATGGGTGACCAAAAACATTCAGTACTTC
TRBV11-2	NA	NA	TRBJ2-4	CASSLGGAGKNIQYF	TGTGCCAGCAGCTTAGGGGGGGCTGGCAAAAACATTCAGTACTTC
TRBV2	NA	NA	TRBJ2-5	CASSEEQEETQYF	TGTGCCAGCAGTGAAGAGCAGGAAGAGACCCAGTACTTC
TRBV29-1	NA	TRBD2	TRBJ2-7	CSVAAGGSYEQYF	TGCAGCGTTGCGGCGGGAGGCTCCTACGAGCAGTACTTC
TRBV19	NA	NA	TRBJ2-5	CASSIEGGQETQYF	TGTGCCAGTAGTATAGAGGGGGGCCAAGAGACCCAGTACTTC